The present TCR beta chain was sequenced within a study of blood T cell repertoires in COVID-19 (TCRdb year 2020). Background for the entire study: Recovered participants in ImmuneRACE Cohort 3 were defined by two consecutive negative NP/OP PCR tests, clearance by a healthcare professional, or resolution of symptoms. The collaborator samples originated in the United States, Italy and Spain and spanned the acute and convalescent phases of COVID-19. The material from the prospective study consisted of cDNA or gDNA derived from T cells, B-cell-depleted T cells, or PBMCs. The dataset comprised deeply sampled blood TCRbeta repertoires from subjects exposed to, actively infected with, or recovered from COVID-19. The repertoires were released in a freely available public database intended as a resource for research on the immune response to SARS-CoV-2. Samples came from the ongoing ImmuneRACE study (first 160 participants) plus 1,254 subjects from 6 global collaborators. The sample metadata nearly always contained a de-identified subject ID, COVID-19 status, age in years and sex. Where available, HLA class I and class II types were obtained from metadata supplied by the sample provider rather than from assay-based typing.

To note about this clone: Its antigen specificity is not known. No much larger clone is present one base from it, and per-base qualities are unavailable.

In the prospective study, participants were roughly 18 to 89 years old, resided in fewer than 25 geographic areas of the United States, and were enrolled through a virtual design. Cohort assignment in the prospective study relied on participant-reported clinical history from a screening survey and a study questionnaire. Mobile phlebotomists in the prospective study collected whole blood, serum and a nasopharyngeal or oropharyngeal swab from every participant. Prospective study participants could optionally give additional blood draws and questionnaires over an approximately 2-month period. Before DNA extraction, prospective study blood samples were shipped either frozen or at room temperature. TCRbeta CDR3 regions were amplified from genomic DNA using the immunoSEQ Assay, a bias-controlled multiplex PCR. The paper's processing steps were these. Nucleated cell counts per sample were estimated from amplification of reference gene primers within the assay. Sequence reads were collapsed and filtered to measure the absolute abundance of every unique TCRbeta CDR3 rearrangement. For each sample, productive Simpson clonality was calculated as the square root of Simpson's diversity index across productive rearrangements. Not all clones reach the TCRdb copy of this immuneACCESS table, which keeps in-frame sequences only. Checked studies attribute under half of the gap to unresolved V genes and leave the rest unexplained. D and trimming were read from the DNA, whereas the V and J calls and clone size are those reported in that table. Present in this sample are under 400,000 clones, over 75% of which were seen just once. About 2.1% of the sample rests with the top ten.

The CDR3 spans 15 residues, from the cysteine through the phenylalanine. Only CDR3 DNA remains: 45 bases, in frame from the first base. Per the germline V gene (reference sequence), MNHEY is the CDR1 and SMNVEV is the CDR2. V is clipped by 4 bases and J by 3 bases, and the sequence between their germline boundaries is 13 bases long. Overall results and qualifications from the work: Clinical and demographic metadata were provided uncurated, with the amount varying by source and participant.

The sequenced sample consisted of PBMCs or T cells enriched from blood (not recorded which). The chain joins TRBV27 to TRBJ2-1, with a weak D call of TRBD2 (6 bases match). This receptor was taken from a man between 40 and 49 years old in a cohort exposed to, infected with or recovered from COVID-19 (not recorded which). The CDR3 region reads CASSSVAVNYNEQFF. The DNA sequence follows: TGTGCCAGCAGTTCGGTAGCGGTCAACTACAATGAGCAGTTCTTC.